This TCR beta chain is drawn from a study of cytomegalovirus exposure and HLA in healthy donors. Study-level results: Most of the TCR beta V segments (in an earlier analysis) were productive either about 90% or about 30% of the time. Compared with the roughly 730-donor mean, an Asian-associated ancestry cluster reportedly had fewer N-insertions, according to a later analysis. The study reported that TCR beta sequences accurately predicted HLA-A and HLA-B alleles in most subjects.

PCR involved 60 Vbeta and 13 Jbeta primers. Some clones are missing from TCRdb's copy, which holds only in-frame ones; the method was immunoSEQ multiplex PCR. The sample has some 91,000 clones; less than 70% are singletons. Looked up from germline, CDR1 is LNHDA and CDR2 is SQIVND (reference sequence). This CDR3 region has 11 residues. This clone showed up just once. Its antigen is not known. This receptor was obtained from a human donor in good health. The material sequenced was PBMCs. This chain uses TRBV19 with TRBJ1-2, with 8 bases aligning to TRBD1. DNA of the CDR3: TGTACTGAGACAGGGGAGGACGGCTACACCTTC. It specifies CTETGEDGYTF.